Following are 8 T cell receptor beta chains from one sample sequenced in a study of cytomegalovirus exposure and HLA in healthy donors. Vbeta (60) and Jbeta (13) primers were used in the PCR. Clones were read by immunoSEQ multiplex PCR, and TCRdb kept only the in-frame ones, dropping some. The data contain 100,000 to 150,000 clones, 65% to 80% of them singletons. Sequenced sample: PBMCs. These receptors came from a man aged 25 to 40 in good health and CMV-seronegative.

The genes are TRBV5-4 and TRBJ1-2; D perhaps matches TRBD1 (6 bases). The CDR3 extends over 15 amino acids. Germline V gene data show CDR1 as SGHNT and CDR2 as YYREEE (reference sequence). Trimming took 5 bases from V and 0 from J, leaving 14 bases between them. The CDR3: CASRGGQYPNYGYTF. In DNA form, the CDR3 reads TGTGCCAGCAGGGGCGGACAGTACCCTAACTATGGCTACACCTTC.

This clone was detected only once. The chain links TRBV28 to TRBJ2-7, with 7 bases fitting TRBD2. Trimming at V came to 1 base and at J to 0 bases, leaving 6 bases not matched to a gene. Germline CDR1 and CDR2: MDHEN and SYDVKM. The CDR3 is 16 residues long. The CDR3 sequence is CASSLLGASGSYEQYF. CDR3 DNA: TGTGCCAGCAGTTTATTAGGGGCTAGCGGCTCCTACGAGCAGTACTTC.

V is TRBV5-1 and J is TRBJ2-3; possible D gene TRBD2, 6 bases. Trimming stripped 0 bases from V and 5 bases from J, with 10 bases between. The CDR3 is made up of 14 amino acids. Germline V gene sequence: CDR1 SGHRS, CDR2 YFSETQ. Here the CDR3 reads CASSLAGAQDTQYF. CDR3 in DNA: TGCGCCAGCAGCTTGGCGGGAGCCCAAGATACGCAGTATTTT.

The chain carries TRBV9 and TRBJ1-1; D gene ambiguous. Trimming removed 0 bases at V and 0 bases at J, with 6 bases between. The CDR3 totals 14 residues. Germline V gene sequence: CDR1 SGDLS, CDR2 YYNGEE. The CDR3 nucleotides are TGTGCCAGCAGCGTAGCTTCTCTGAACACTGAAGCTTTCTTT. Translating it yields CASSVASLNTEAFF.

The sample holds one count of this clone. The V and J genes are TRBV19 and TRBJ2-3; 8 bases fit TRBD2. This CDR3 contains 15 residues. Per germline, CDR1 LNHDA and CDR2 SQIVND (reference sequence). The V and J ends lost 6 bases and 2 bases, in that order; junction bases with no gene match: 7. The CDR3 sequence: CASRRRGDTTDTQYF. The CDR3 DNA sequence: TGTGCCAGTAGGAGGCGGGGGGACACCACAGATACGCAGTATTTT.

This chain connects TRBV5-1 to TRBJ2-2, with 10 positions matching TRBD1. The germline V gene has CDR1 SGHRS and CDR2 YFSETQ. The V gene end was trimmed by 4 bases and the J gene end by 6 bases; junction bases not matched to a gene: 9. The CDR3 has 16 amino acids. The CDR3 spells CASSNPGQGISGELFF. DNA of the CDR3: TGCGCCAGCAGCAACCCGGGACAGGGGATTTCCGGGGAGCTGTTTTTT.

The gene calls are TRBV28 and TRBJ2-3; 7 bases map to TRBD1. This CDR3 comprises 17 residues. Looked up from germline, CDR1 is MDHEN and CDR2 is SYDVKM. Trimming cost V 6 bases and J 2 bases; bases outside gene matches: 14. The CDR3 region has the DNA TGTGCCAGCAGCCAAGTGGCCAGGGGGAAGAACACAGATACGCAGTATTTT. Translating gives CASSQVARGKNTDTQYF.

The genes are TRBV27 and TRBJ2-7, with D tentatively TRBD1 (5 bases). The CDR3 has 13 amino acids. Trimming pared 6 bases from V and 7 bases from J, leaving 16 bases between. CDR1 is MNHEY and CDR2 is SMNVEV in the germline V gene (reference sequence). The CDR3, as DNA: TGTGCCAGCAGATTCTGGCCACAGGAGGAGCAGTACTTC. This gives the protein CASRFWPQEEQYF.